Presented here are 13 T cell receptor beta chains from one specimen sequenced in a study. TCRdb ran MiXCR on the RT-PCR reads and lists one entry per CDR3 protein. The repertoire includes approximately 720,000 distinct CDR3 sequences, around 14% of them detected once, and roughly 4% sits in the top ten. The sequenced sample consisted of memory CD4+ T cells from blood. The origin of the receptors is a female donor in good health, serving as a healthy control.

V usage is TRBV6-5 and J usage is TRBJ2-5; 12 nucleotides match TRBD2. The V gene's germline CDR1 is MNHEY and CDR2 SVGAGI. With 2 bases clipped from V and 5 bases from J, the junction kept 6 bases outside the gene matches. This CDR3 has 16 residues. The CDR3 loop reads CASSYLTSGRSETQYF. CDR3 coding DNA: TGTGCCAGCAGTTACCTAACTAGCGGGAGGTCCGAGACCCAGTACTTC.

This clonotype was recorded a few times. CDR3 nucleotide sequence: TGTGCCAGCAGCTTCGGACTAGCGGGAGGGGTCACCGGGGAGCTGTTTTTT. It specifies CASSFGLAGGVTGELFF. V is TRBV7-2 and J is TRBJ2-2, with 15 nucleotides matching TRBD2. CDR1 and CDR2 (germline): SGHTA, FQGNSA. J lost 4 bases, V lost 3 bases, and 3 bases had no gene match. CDR3 size: 17 residues. The full variable domain, in which reference TRBV7-2 and TRBJ2-2 provide the parts outside the CDR3, is GAGVSQSPSNKVTEKGKDVELRCDPISGHTALYWYRQSLGQGLEFLIYFQGNSAPDKSGLPSDRFSAERTGGSVSTLTIQRTQQEDSAVYLCASSFGLAGGVTGELFFGEGSRLTVL.

The chain links TRBV6-1 to TRBJ2-2; D is possibly TRBD2 (6 bases). Germline V lookup: CDR1 MNHNS, CDR2 SASEGT. The V and J ends lost 2 bases and 7 bases respectively, with 14 bases between them. The length of the CDR3 is 15 residues. The CDR3 region is CASSEWGGINGELFF. In DNA form, the CDR3 reads TGTGCCAGCAGTGAATGGGGCGGGATAAACGGGGAGCTGTTTTTT.

As regards this clonotype: Relative to the germline gene, one junction end is altered; a read error may explain this. The chain couples TRBV28 to TRBJ2-3; 7 bases match TRBD2. Germline V CDR1 and CDR2: MDHEN, SYDVKM. The CDR3 covers 13 residues. The CDR3 coding sequence is TGTGCCTGGAATGGGGGGACTACAGCTACGCAGTATTTT. Amino acids: CAWNGGTTATQYF.

The chain links TRBV14 to TRBJ2-2, with 8 bases aligning to TRBD1. CDR1 is SGHDN and CDR2 is FVKESK in the germline V gene. The CDR3 loop spans 15 amino acids. The V and J ends lost 6 bases and 2 bases, in that order; junction bases with no gene match: 5. CDR3 nucleotide sequence: TGTGCCAGCAGTCGGGACAGGCCAAACACCGGGGAGCTGTTTTTT. Residues: CASSRDRPNTGELFF.

This clonotype was observed many times. The genes are TRBV6-1 and TRBJ1-1; 8 bases map to TRBD1. V shed 6 bases and J 5 bases; nucleotides not matched to a gene: 5. Germline lookup yields CDR1 MNHNS and CDR2 SASEGT. The CDR3 sequence is 13 residues long. CDR3 residues: CASSETGVTEAFF. The CDR3, as DNA: TGTGCCAGCAGCGAGACAGGGGTTACTGAAGCTTTCTTT.

The V gene is TRBV5-1, the J gene TRBJ2-1, with 8 bases lining up with TRBD1. The CDR3 has 16 amino acids. Germline V gives CDR1 SGHRS, CDR2 YFSETQ. J was trimmed by 7 bases and V by 4 bases; bases with no gene match: 13. In nucleotides, the CDR3 is TGCGCCAGCAGCAACGACAGGGGCGCTTGGGGGAATGAGCAGTTCTTC. This translates into CASSNDRGAWGNEQFF.

This clonotype was counted at least ten times. The chain links TRBV29-1 to TRBJ2-5; 14 bases line up with TRBD2. The CDR3 covers 15 residues. J lost 3 bases, V lost 5 bases, and 5 bases had no gene match. From germline, CDR1 is SQVTM and CDR2 ANQGSEA. CDR3 sequence reads: CSVRLAGGPKETQYF. CDR3 nucleotides: TGCAGCGTTCGACTAGCGGGAGGGCCTAAAGAGACCCAGTACTTC.

This clonotype was observed many times. The chain combines TRBV5-1 with TRBJ2-7; D is perhaps TRBD1 (5 bases). V was clipped by 4 bases and J by 4 bases, with 12 bases between them. CDR1 is SGHRS and CDR2 is YFSETQ in the germline V gene. The CDR3 is 13 residues long. CDR3 protein: CASSQRTPYEQYF. DNA for the CDR3: TGCGCCAGCAGCCAACGGACACCTTACGAGCAGTACTTC. Complete variable domain (other parts from reference TRBV5-1 and TRBJ2-7): KAGVTQTPRYLIKTRGQQVTLSCSPISGHRSVSWYQQTPGQGLQFLFEYFSETQRNKGNFPGRFSGRQFSNSRSEMNVSTLELGDSALYLCASSQRTPYEQYFGPGTRLTVT.

This clonotype was seen more than once but under ten times. The chain uses TRBV7-2 and TRBJ2-2; the match to TRBD2 covers 11 bases. Losses at the gene ends were 5 bases for V and 3 bases for J; bases not matched to a gene: 2. Germline CDR1 and CDR2: SGHTA and FQGNSA. The CDR3 runs 15 residues. In DNA, the CDR3 is TGTGCCAGCAGCACTAGCGGGAGTCACACCGGGGAGCTGTTTTTT. Translating it yields CASSTSGSHTGELFF.

This clonotype was seen only a few times. The rearrangement joins TRBV20-1 to TRBJ2-2; 8 bases align to TRBD2. After removal of 5 bases from V and 4 bases from J, the junction contained 9 bases not matched to a gene. This CDR3 region has 15 residues. Germline V gene sequence: CDR1 DFQATT, CDR2 SNEGSKA (reference sequence). CDR3 in amino acids: CSAGSGGGSTGELFF. CDR3 DNA sequence: TGCAGTGCTGGGTCGGGAGGGGGTAGCACCGGGGAGCTGTTTTTT.

This clonotype turned up a few times. The chain uses TRBV5-1 and TRBJ1-3, with D perhaps matching TRBD1 (6 bases). Germline assignment: CDR1 SGHRS and CDR2 YFSETQ. This CDR3 comprises 15 residues. Between the trimmed V and J ends, which lost 3 bases and 0 bases, there was a span of 10 bases. CDR3 amino acids: CASSSSRGSGNTIYF. The CDR3 DNA reads TGCGCCAGCAGCTCCAGCAGGGGCTCTGGAAACACCATATATTTT.

In its sample, this clonotype was seen a few times. The rearrangement joins TRBV20-1 to TRBJ1-1; TRBD1 is a possible D gene (5 bases). CDR1 and CDR2 (germline): DFQATT, SNEGSKA (reference sequence). V lost 3 bases and J lost 4, with 12 bases in between. The CDR3 covers 13 residues. CDR3 residues: CSARGVRVTEAFF. Written as DNA, the CDR3 is TGCAGTGCTAGGGGGGTAAGAGTCACTGAAGCTTTCTTT.